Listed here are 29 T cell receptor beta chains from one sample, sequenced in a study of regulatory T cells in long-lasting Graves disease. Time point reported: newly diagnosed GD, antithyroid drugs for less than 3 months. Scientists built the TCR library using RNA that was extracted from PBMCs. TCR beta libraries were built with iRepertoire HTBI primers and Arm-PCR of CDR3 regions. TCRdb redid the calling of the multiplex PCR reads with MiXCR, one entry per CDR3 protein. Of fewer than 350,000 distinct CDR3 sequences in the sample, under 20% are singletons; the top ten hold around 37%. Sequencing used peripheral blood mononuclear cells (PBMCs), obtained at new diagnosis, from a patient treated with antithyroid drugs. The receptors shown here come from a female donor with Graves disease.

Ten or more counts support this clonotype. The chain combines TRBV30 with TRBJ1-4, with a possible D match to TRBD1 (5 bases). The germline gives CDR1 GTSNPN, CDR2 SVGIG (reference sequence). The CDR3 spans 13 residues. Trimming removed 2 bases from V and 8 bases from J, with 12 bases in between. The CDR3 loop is CAWSSGTDEKLFF. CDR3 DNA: TGTGCCTGGAGTAGTGGGACGGACGAAAAACTGTTTTTT.

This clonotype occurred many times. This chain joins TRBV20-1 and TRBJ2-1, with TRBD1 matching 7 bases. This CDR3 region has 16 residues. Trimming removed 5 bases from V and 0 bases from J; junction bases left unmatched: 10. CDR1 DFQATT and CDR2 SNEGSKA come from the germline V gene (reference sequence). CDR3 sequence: CSAPRGIPSSYNEQFF. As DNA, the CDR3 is TGCAGTGCTCCCAGGGGGATACCTAGCTCCTACAATGAGCAGTTCTTC.

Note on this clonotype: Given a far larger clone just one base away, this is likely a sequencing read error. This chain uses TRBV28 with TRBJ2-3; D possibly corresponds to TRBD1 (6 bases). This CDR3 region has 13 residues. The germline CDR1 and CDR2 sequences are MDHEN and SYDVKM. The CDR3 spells CASIPQGTERALF. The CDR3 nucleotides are TGTGCCAGCATCCCCCAGGGGACGGAGAGAGCTCTCTTT.

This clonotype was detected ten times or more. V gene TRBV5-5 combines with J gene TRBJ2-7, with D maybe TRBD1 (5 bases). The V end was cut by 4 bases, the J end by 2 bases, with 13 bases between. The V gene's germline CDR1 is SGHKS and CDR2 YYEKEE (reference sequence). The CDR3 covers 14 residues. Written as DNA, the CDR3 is TGTGCCAGCAGCCCACCCGACAGTCCCTACGAGCAGTACTTC. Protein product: CASSPPDSPYEQYF.

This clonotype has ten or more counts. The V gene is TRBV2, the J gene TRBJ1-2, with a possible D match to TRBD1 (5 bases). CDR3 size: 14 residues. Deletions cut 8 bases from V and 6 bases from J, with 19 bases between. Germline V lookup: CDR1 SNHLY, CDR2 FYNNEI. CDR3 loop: CASGAGIEFDGYTF. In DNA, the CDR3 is TGTGCCAGCGGGGCCGGAATCGAGTTCGATGGCTACACCTTC.

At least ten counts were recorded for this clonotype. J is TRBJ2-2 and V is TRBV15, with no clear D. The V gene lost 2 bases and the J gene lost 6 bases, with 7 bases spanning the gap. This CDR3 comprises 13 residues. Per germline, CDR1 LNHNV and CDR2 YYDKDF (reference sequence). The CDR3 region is CATSRPYSGELFF. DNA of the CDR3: TGTGCCACCAGCAGACCTTATTCCGGGGAGCTGTTTTTT.

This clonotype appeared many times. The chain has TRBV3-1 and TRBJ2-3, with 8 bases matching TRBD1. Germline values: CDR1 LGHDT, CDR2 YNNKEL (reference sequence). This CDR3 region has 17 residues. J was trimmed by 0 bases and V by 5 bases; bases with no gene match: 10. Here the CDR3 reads CASSFQGAGVSTDTQYF. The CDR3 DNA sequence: TGTGCCAGCAGCTTCCAGGGGGCCGGGGTGAGCACAGATACGCAGTATTTT.

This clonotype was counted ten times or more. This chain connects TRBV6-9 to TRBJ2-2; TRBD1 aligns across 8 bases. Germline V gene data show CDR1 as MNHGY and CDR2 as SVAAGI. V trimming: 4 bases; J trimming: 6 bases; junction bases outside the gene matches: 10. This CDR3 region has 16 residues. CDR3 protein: CASSSRDRFNSGELFF. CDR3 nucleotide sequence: TGTGCCAGCAGTTCCCGGGACAGGTTTAACTCCGGGGAGCTGTTTTTT.

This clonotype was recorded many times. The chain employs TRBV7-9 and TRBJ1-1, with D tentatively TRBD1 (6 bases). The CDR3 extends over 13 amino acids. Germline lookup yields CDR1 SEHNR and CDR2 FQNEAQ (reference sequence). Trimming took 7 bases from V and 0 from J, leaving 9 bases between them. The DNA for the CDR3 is TGTGCCAGCACGACAGGATTGAACACTGAAGCTTTCTTT. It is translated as CASTTGLNTEAFF.

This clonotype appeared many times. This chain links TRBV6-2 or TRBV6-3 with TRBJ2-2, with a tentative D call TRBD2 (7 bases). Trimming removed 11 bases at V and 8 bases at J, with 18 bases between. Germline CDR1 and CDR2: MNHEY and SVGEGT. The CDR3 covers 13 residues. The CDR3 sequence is CARPRGAPGELFF. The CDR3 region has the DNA TGTGCCCGCCCCCGGGGGGCGCCGGGGGAGCTGTTTTTT.

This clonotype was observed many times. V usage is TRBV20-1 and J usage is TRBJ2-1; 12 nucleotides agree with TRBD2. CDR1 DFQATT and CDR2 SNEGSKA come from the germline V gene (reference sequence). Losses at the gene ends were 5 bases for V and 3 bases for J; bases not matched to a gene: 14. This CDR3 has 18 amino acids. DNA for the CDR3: TGCAGTGCTCTCTATAGGACTAGCGGGAACATTATCTACAATGAGCAGTTCTTC. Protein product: CSALYRTSGNIIYNEQFF.

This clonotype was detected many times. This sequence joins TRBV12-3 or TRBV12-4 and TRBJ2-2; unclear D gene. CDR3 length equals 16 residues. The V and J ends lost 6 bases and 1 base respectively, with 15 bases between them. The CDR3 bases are TGTGCCAGCAGCCCCTCGCGACGACTGAACACCGGGGAGCTGTTTTTT. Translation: CASSPSRRLNTGELFF.

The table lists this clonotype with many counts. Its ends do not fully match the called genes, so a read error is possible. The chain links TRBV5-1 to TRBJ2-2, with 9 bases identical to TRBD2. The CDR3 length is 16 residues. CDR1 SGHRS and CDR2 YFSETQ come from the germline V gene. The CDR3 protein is CASSLVAGVNTGELFF. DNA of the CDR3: TGTGCCAGCAGCTTAGTAGCGGGAGTGAACACCGGGGAGCTGTTTTTT.

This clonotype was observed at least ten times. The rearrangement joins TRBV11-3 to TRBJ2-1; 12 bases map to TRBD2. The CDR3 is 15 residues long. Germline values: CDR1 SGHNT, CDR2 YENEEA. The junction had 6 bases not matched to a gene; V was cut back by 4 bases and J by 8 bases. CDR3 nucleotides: TGTGCCAGCAGCTACCTAGCGGGAGGGTTCTATGAGCAGTTCTTC. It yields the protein CASSYLAGGFYEQFF.

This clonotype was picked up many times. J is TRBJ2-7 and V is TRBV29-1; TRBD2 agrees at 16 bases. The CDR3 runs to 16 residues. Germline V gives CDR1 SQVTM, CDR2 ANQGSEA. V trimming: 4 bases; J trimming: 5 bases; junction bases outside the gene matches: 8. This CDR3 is CSVGQGLAGGRNEQYF. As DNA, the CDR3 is TGCAGCGTTGGACAGGGACTAGCGGGAGGGCGGAACGAGCAGTACTTC.

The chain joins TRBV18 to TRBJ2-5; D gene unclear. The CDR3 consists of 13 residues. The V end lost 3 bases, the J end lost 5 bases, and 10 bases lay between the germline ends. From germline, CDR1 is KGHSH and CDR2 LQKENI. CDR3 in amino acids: CASSPPVLETQYF. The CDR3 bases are TGTGCCAGCTCACCCCCTGTTCTGGAGACCCAGTACTTC.

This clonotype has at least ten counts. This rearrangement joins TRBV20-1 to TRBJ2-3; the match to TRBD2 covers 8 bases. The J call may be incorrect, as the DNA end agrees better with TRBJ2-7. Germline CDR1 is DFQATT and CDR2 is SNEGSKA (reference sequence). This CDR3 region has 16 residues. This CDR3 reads CSARDARRGGRYEQYF. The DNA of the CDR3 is TGCAGTGCTAGAGATGCACGCCGGGGGGGGAGGTACGAGCAGTACTTC.

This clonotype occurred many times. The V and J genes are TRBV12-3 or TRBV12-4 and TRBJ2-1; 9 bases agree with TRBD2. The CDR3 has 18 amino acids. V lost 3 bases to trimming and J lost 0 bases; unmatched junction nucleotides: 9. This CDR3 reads CASSFGLALSFSYNEQFF. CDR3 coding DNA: TGTGCCAGCAGTTTTGGACTAGCGCTGAGTTTCTCCTACAATGAGCAGTTCTTC.

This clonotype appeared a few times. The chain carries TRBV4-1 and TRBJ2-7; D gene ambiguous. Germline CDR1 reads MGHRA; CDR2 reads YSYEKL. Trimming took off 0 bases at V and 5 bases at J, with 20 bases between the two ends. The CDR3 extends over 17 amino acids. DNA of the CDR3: TGCGCCAGCAGCCAAGAGCTGCAAGGGATAGTTGCCCACGAGCAGTACTTC. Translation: CASSQELQGIVAHEQYF.

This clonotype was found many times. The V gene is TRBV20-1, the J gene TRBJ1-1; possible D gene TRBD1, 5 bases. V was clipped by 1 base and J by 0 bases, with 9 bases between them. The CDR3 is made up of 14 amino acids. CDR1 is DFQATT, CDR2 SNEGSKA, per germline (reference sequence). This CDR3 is CSARVGGVNTEAFF. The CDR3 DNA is TGCAGTGCTAGAGTCGGGGGTGTGAACACTGAAGCTTTCTTT.

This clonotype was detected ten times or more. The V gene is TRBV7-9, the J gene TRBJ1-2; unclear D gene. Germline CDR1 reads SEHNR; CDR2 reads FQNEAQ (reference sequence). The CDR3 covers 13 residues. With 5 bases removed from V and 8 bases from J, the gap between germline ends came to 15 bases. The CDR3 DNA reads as TGTGCCAGCAGCCTAAAGGGTGTGGGCGGCTACACCTTC. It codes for CASSLKGVGGYTF.

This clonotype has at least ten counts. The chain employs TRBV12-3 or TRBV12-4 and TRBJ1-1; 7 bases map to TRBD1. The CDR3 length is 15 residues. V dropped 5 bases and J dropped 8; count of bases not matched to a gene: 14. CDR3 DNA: TGTGCCAGCAGTGGGGGCCCCGCAGGGGGGGCAGAAGCTTTCTTT. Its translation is CASSGGPAGGAEAFF.

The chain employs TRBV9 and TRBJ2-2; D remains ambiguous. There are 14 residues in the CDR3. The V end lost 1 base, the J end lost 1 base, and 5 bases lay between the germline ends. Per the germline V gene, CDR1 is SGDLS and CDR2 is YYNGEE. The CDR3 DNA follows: TGTGCCAGCAGCGTATATGGGAACACCGGGGAGCTGTTTTTT. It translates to CASSVYGNTGELFF.

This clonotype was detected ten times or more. CDR3 bases: TGTGCCAGTAGGTCCAGCGTGGTTCCGCCCCAGCATTTT. It encodes CASRSSVVPPQHF. The rearrangement joins TRBV19 to TRBJ1-5; D remains ambiguous. V lost 6 bases and J lost 9, with 15 bases in between. The CDR3 covers 13 residues. Germline assignment: CDR1 LNHDA and CDR2 SQIVND (reference sequence).

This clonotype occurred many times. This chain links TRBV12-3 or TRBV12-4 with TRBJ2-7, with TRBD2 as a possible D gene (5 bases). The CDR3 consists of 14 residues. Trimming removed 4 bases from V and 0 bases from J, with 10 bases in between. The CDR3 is CASSSSAGSYEQYF. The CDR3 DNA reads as TGTGCCAGCAGTTCATCCGCGGGCTCCTACGAGCAGTACTTC.

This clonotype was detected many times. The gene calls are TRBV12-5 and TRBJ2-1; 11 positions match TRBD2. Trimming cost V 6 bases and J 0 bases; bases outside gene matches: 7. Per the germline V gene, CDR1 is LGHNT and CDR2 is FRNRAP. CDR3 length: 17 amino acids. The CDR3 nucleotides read TGTGCTAGTGGGGCCCCACTAGCGGGAGTCTCCTACAATGAGCAGTTCTTC. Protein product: CASGAPLAGVSYNEQFF.

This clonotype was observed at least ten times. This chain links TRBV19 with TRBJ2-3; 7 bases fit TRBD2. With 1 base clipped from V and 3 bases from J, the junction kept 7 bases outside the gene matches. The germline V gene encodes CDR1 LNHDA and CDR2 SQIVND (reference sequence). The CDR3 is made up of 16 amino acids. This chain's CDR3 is CASSIGRGGVTDTQYF. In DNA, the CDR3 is TGTGCCAGTAGTATAGGCCGGGGAGGGGTAACAGATACGCAGTATTTT.

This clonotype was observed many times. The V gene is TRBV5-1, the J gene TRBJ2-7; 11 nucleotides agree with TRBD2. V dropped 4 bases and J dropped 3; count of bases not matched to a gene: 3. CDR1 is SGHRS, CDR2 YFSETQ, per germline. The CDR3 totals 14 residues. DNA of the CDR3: TGCGCCAGCAGCAGGGGGACTAGCGGCTACGAGCAGTACTTC. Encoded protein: CASSRGTSGYEQYF.

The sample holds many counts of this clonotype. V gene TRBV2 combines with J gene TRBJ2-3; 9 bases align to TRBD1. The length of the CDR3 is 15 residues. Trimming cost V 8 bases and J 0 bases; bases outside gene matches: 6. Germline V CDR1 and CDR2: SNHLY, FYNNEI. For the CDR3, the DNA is TGTGCCAGCTCGGGGACAGGGATCAGCACAGATACGCAGTATTTT. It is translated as CASSGTGISTDTQYF.